Listed below are T cell receptor beta chains from one sample, sequenced in a study of long-term antiretroviral therapy in people with HIV. The table came from immunoSEQ multiplex PCR; TCRdb's copy has only in-frame clones and leaves some out. The repertoire holds around 20,000 clones, with approximately 88% as singletons. The sample here was unsorted PBMCs, taken 0.9 years after starting antiretroviral therapy. The receptors derive from a man aged 18 to 30 with HIV. Both conserved end residues are part of each CDR3. The D gene is left open where the match is weak. Clone size, where shown, is once, few, many, or a class for clones that have expanded.

d_call	v_call	j_call	clone_size	cdr3_nt	cdr3_aa
.	TRBV7-8	TRBJ1-2	.	TGTGCCAGCAGCTTAGGTGGGGTTAATGGCTACACCTTC	CASSLGGVNGYTF
TRBD1	TRBV7-3	TRBJ1-2	few	TGTGCCAGCAGCTTAGCAGGGGGGTATGGCTACACCTTC	CASSLAGGYGYTF
.	TRBV2	TRBJ2-5	.	TGTGCCAGCAGTGAAGGTGAAGGGTCGGCAGCTCAAGAGACCCAGTACTTC	CASSEGEGSAAQETQYF
TRBD1	TRBV5-6	TRBJ2-7	.	TGTGCCAGCACCCCGGGACAGGGTGGCTACGAGCAGTACTTC	CASTPGQGGYEQYF
.	TRBV28	TRBJ2-7	.	TGTGCCAGCAGTCCCCTCCAGGACTGGTGGGGGACTGTCGAGCAGTACTTC	CASSPLQDWWGTVEQYF
.	TRBV7-9	TRBJ1-1	few	TGTGCCAGCAGCTTGGGCCCCACTGAAGCTTTCTTT	CASSLGPTEAFF
TRBD2	TRBV9	TRBJ2-1	.	TGTGCCAGCAGCGTAGAGGCGGGGGTATCGGTCGAGCAGTTCTTC	CASSVEAGVSVEQFF
.	TRBV9	TRBJ1-1	.	TGTGCCAGCAGTGAGACCCCGTTGAACACTGAAGCTTTCTTT	CASSETPLNTEAFF
.	TRBV20-1	TRBJ1-1	few	TGCAGTGCTAAAGACAGGAAAGCTTTCTTT	CSAKDRKAFF
.	TRBV10-2	TRBJ1-5	few	TGCGCCAGCAGTGAGTCAACAGGGTTTAGCAATCAGCCCCAGCATTTT	CASSESTGFSNQPQHF
TRBD1	TRBV27	TRBJ1-6	.	TGTGCCAGCAGTTTCGCAATTGACAGGGGTACGTTGGTTTCACCCCTCCACTTT	CASSFAIDRGTLVSPLHF
TRBD1	TRBV5-1	TRBJ2-3	.	TGCGCCAGCAGCTTGGGGGACAGAGACACAGATACGCAGTATTTT	CASSLGDRDTDTQYF
.	TRBV6-6	TRBJ1-1	.	TGTGCCAGCAGTTCCTCCGGGGCTGAAGCTTTCTTT	CASSSSGAEAFF
.	TRBV6-1	TRBJ1-2	.	TGTGCCAGCAGTGAAAAAACAACCTCGGGAGGCTACACCTTC	CASSEKTTSGGYTF
.	TRBV19	TRBJ1-1	.	TGTGCCAGTACCCCACGGAGCAGGGGAGGAGGCACTGAAGCTTTCTTT	CASTPRSRGGGTEAFF
.	TRBV16	TRBJ2-2	.	TGTGCCAGCAGCCCCAGAGGGCATGTAACCCAGGAGCTGTTTTTT	CASSPRGHVTQELFF
.	TRBV27	TRBJ2-7	few	TGTGCCAGCAGCGTAGGCAGTACCTACGAGCAGTACTTC	CASSVGSTYEQYF
.	TRBV10-1	TRBJ1-6	few	TGCGCCAGCAGTGTAGGGGACGCCCGGCTTAATAATTCACCCCTCCACTTT	CASSVGDARLNNSPLHF
TRBD1	TRBV6-1	TRBJ2-7	once	TGTGCCAGCAGTTTCCGGGACAGGGGCAACGAGCAGTACTTC	CASSFRDRGNEQYF
.	TRBV29-1	TRBJ1-1	.	TGCAGCGTTACGGGGGAGGGGATGGTAGCTTTCTTT	CSVTGEGMVAFF
.	TRBV18	TRBJ1-2	.	TGTGCCAGCTCACCAGAGGCCGGGGGGTATGGCTACACCTTC	CASSPEAGGYGYTF
.	TRBV7-9	TRBJ2-1	.	TGTGCCAGCAGCTTTCCTGAATTGGGGTACAATGAGCAGTTCTTC	CASSFPELGYNEQFF